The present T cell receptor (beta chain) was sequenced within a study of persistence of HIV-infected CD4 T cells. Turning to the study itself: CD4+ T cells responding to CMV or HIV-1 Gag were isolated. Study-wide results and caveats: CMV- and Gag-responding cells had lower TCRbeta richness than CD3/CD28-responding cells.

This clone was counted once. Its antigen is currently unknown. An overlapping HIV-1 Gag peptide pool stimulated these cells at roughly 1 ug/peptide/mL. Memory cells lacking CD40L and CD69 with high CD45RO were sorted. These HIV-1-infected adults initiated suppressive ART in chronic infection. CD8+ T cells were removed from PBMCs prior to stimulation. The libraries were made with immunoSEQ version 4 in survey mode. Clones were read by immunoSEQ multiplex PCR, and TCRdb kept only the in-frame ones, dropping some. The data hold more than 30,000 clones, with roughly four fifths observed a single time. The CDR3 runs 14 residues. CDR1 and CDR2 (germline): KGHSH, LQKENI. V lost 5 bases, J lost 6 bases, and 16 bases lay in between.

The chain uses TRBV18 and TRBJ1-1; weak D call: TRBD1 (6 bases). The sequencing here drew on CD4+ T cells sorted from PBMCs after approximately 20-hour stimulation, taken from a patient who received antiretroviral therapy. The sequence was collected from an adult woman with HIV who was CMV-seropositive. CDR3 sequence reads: CASSTGLRFPEAFF. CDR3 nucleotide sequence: TGTGCCAGCTCAACAGGGCTACGATTCCCTGAAGCTTTCTTT.